Listed below are T cell receptor beta chains from one sample, sequenced in a study of blood T cell repertoires in COVID-19. Profiling relied on immunoSEQ multiplex PCR, and the TCRdb table lists in-frame clones only, not all of them. The sample carries some 170,000 clones, roughly 85% recorded once. The sample consisted of peripheral blood. The receptors were gathered from a man aged 40-50 years with acute or convalescent COVID-19. Both conserved end residues are trimmed from each CDR3. The order of the fields is J gene, D gene, V gene, CDR3 protein. D genes are given only for firm matches.

J gene: TRBJ2-5
D gene: TRBD2
V gene: TRBV9
CDR3 protein: ASSGGGEETQY

J gene: TRBJ2-5
D gene: .
V gene: TRBV18
CDR3 protein: ASSPPSVPNGLETQY

J gene: TRBJ2-3
D gene: TRBD2
V gene: TRBV30
CDR3 protein: ACQSGGAPGQY

J gene: TRBJ2-7
D gene: .
V gene: TRBV6-5
CDR3 protein: ASSLGQGEQY

J gene: TRBJ1-2
D gene: .
V gene: TRBV10-3
CDR3 protein: AISVDIASGYT

J gene: TRBJ2-2
D gene: TRBD1
V gene: TRBV5-4
CDR3 protein: ASSRTGDTGELF

J gene: TRBJ2-1
D gene: TRBD2
V gene: TRBV2
CDR3 protein: AIRGGTSGGTLNYNEQF

J gene: TRBJ2-5
D gene: .
V gene: TRBV25-1
CDR3 protein: ASSEFRVETQY

J gene: TRBJ2-2
D gene: TRBD2
V gene: TRBV30
CDR3 protein: AWSVAGGKVELF

J gene: TRBJ2-1
D gene: TRBD2
V gene: TRBV13
CDR3 protein: ASSPRTSGGALLRNEQF

J gene: TRBJ2-1
D gene: .
V gene: TRBV9
CDR3 protein: ASSSGGTTYNEQF